This TCR beta chain is drawn from a study of blood T cells in healthy people across ages. Study summary: Through template switching, about one barcoded beta molecule was captured per two T cells, as measured in model experiments.

A sample-barcoded 5' primer and a J-beta primer mix were used in a second PCR of roughly 6 to 12 cycles. Tags on each cDNA molecule came from a template-switch adaptor with 12 random nucleotides. TCRdb fed the 5' RACE reads into MiXCR, producing one record per CDR3 protein. The sample has 500,000 to 700,000 distinct CDR3 sequences, around 31% seen once. Each donor's blood draw was 7.5 to 10 milliliters of peripheral blood. The CDR3 is 13 amino acids. Trimming stripped 1 base from V and 5 bases from J, with 9 bases between. Sequencing used blood. The chain recombines TRBV12-3 or TRBV12-4 with TRBJ2-7; D uncertain. The sequence was collected from an elderly woman in good health. The CDR3 sequence: CASSLVPPNEQYF. Written as DNA, the CDR3 is TGTGCCAGCAGTTTAGTTCCGCCAAACGAGCAGTACTTC.